This entry concerns a single T cell receptor (beta chain). Its antigen is not identified. Other DNA variants within this sample encode the same CDR3. This sample was taken from a study of cytomegalovirus exposure and HLA in healthy donors. Broader study findings: A link between a missense DCLRE1C variant and TCR beta V- and J-gene trimming emerged from a later analysis. The study labeled 170 or so TCR beta chains cytomegalovirus-associated. Most of the TCR beta V segments (in an earlier analysis) were productive either about 87% or about 30% of the time.

In the PCR, 60 Vbeta and 13 Jbeta primers were used. The protocol was immunoSEQ multiplex PCR, while the TCRdb copy is restricted to in-frame clones and leaves out a portion. Of tens of thousands of clones in the sample, 74% were seen once. Germline V lookup: CDR1 SNHLY, CDR2 FYNNEI. The CDR3 has 14 residues. Sequenced sample: PBMCs. This sequence originates from a man aged 35-49 years in good health and CMV-seropositive. V is TRBV2 and J is TRBJ2-7; D remains ambiguous. CDR3 DNA: TGTGCTATTAGCAAAGAGAAGACGGCATACGAGCAGTACTTC. Translating gives CAISKEKTAYEQYF.